Each of the 29 T cell receptor beta chains below was sequenced from the same sample in a study of T cells in Graves' hyperthyroidism and ophthalmopathy. The CDR3 regions of TCR beta were amplified from RNA transcripts. When the TCR CDR3 underwent first-round RT-PCR, the HTBI primer set was used. TCRdb called the multiplex PCR reads again in MiXCR, with one record for every CDR3 protein. The sample records 300,000 to 450,000 distinct CDR3 sequences, around 14% being singletons. Material: blood. The receptors derive from a woman aged 55-69 years with Graves' hyperthyroidism.

This clonotype occurred a few times. The chain combines TRBV12-5 with TRBJ2-7, with 7 bases aligning to TRBD1. In germline, CDR1 is LGHNT, CDR2 FRNRAP. This CDR3 region has 18 residues. V lost 2 bases to trimming and J lost 2 bases; unmatched junction nucleotides: 15. CDR3 region: CASGLSPLGQVRTYEQYF. The CDR3 bases are TGTGCTAGTGGTTTGTCCCCCCTAGGACAGGTAAGGACCTACGAGCAGTACTTC. The complete variable domain, with remaining parts taken from reference TRBV12-5 and TRBJ2-7, reads DARVTQTPRHKVTEMGQEVTMRCQPILGHNTVFWYRQTMMQGLELLAYFRNRAPLDDSGMPKDRFSAEMPDATLATLKIQPSEPRDSAVYFCASGLSPLGQVRTYEQYFGPGTRLTVT.

This clonotype was picked up many times. The J gene is TRBJ1-4, the V gene TRBV20-1, with D tentatively TRBD1 (6 bases). The ends were cut back, 6 bases at V and 6 bases at J, with 17 bases in the middle. This CDR3 comprises 14 residues. Per the germline V gene, CDR1 is DFQATT and CDR2 is SNEGSKA (reference sequence). This chain's CDR3 is CSAQAQGIYEKLFF. The CDR3 DNA sequence: TGCAGTGCCCAAGCACAGGGCATATATGAAAAACTGTTTTTT.

In its sample, this clonotype was seen many times. The CDR3 loop reads CASSLMASGYTDTQYF. The DNA for the CDR3 is TGTGCCAGCAGCTTAATGGCTAGCGGCTACACAGATACGCAGTATTTT. This rearrangement joins TRBV7-3 to TRBJ2-3, with 7 bases that match TRBD2. CDR3 length: 16 residues. CDR1 and CDR2 (germline): SGHTA, FQGTGA. Losses at the gene ends were 1 base for V and 2 bases for J; bases not matched to a gene: 6. The full variable domain, with the rest looked up from reference TRBV7-3 and TRBJ2-3, is GAGVSQTPSNKVTEKGKYVELRCDPISGHTALYWYRQSLGQGPEFLIYFQGTGAADDSGLPNDRFFAVRPEGSVSTLKIQRTERGDSAVYLCASSLMASGYTDTQYFGPGTRLTVL.

This clonotype was picked up many times. The chain has TRBV18 and TRBJ2-7; D gene ambiguous. V dropped 5 bases and J dropped 4 bases, with 9 bases sitting between them. CDR3 length: 12 amino acids. Looked up from germline, CDR1 is KGHSH and CDR2 is LQKENI. CDR3 DNA sequence: TGTGCCAGCTCAGGGTGGGGATACGAGCAGTACTTC. It specifies CASSGWGYEQYF.

This clonotype was seen ten or more times. The chain combines TRBV18 with TRBJ1-4; perhaps TRBD1 as D (5 bases). The CDR3 length is 14 residues. CDR1 is KGHSH, CDR2 LQKENI, per germline. V shed 8 bases and J shed 5 bases, with 15 bases lying between them. This CDR3 reads CASAEGTVNEKLFF. The CDR3, as DNA: TGTGCCAGCGCAGAGGGGACGGTGAATGAAAAACTGTTTTTT.

V gene TRBV20-1 combines with J gene TRBJ2-1; TRBD2 matches at 12 bases. The J segment lost 8 bases and the V segment lost 1 base, leaving 21 bases of the junction unmatched. The CDR3 is 20 amino acids. CDR1 and CDR2 from the germline V gene are DFQATT and SNEGSKA (reference sequence). The CDR3 DNA reads as TGCAGTGCTAGAGTTGAAATGAGGCGACTAGCGGGAGTGTTGCGCGATGAGCAGTTCTTC. Protein product: CSARVEMRRLAGVLRDEQFF.

Turning to this clonotype: Possible read error: a much larger clone is one base away. The chain links TRBV28 to TRBJ2-7, with D possibly being TRBD2 (6 bases). Germline loops: CDR1 MDHEN, CDR2 SYDVKM. V was clipped by 6 bases and J by 8 bases, with 20 bases between them. The CDR3 loop spans 14 amino acids. The CDR3 reads CASRQHGRINKQYF. DNA of the CDR3: TGTGCCAGCAGGCAACACGGGAGAATCAACAAGCAGTACTTC. The whole variable domain, filled in from reference TRBV28 and TRBJ2-7, reads DVKVTQSSRYLVKRTGEKVFLECVQDMDHENMFWYRQDPGLGLRLIYFSYDVKMKEKGDIPEGYSVSREKKERFSLILESASTNQTSMYLCASRQHGRINKQYFGPGTRLTVT.

The table lists this clonotype with many counts. This chain uses TRBV6-2 or TRBV6-3 with TRBJ2-5; D is unclear. Deletions cut 10 bases from V and 0 bases from J, with 18 bases between. This CDR3 has 15 amino acids. Germline CDR1 reads MNHEY; CDR2 reads SVGEGT. The CDR3 DNA reads as TGTGCCATCCGGGCGGCCGATAAGTACCAAGAGACCCAGTACTTC. Its protein is CAIRAADKYQETQYF.

This clonotype was counted once. The rearrangement uses TRBV11-2 and TRBJ2-7; D is possibly TRBD2 (5 bases). V was clipped by 7 bases and J by 7 bases, with 17 bases between them. Germline V gives CDR1 SGHAT, CDR2 FQNNGV. The length of the CDR3 is 13 residues. The CDR3 DNA follows: TGTGCCAGCAAACGAACGGGGAACGTGGAGCAGTACTTC. It translates to CASKRTGNVEQYF.

This clonotype was picked up many times. V and J are TRBV20-1 and TRBJ2-7, with TRBD2 identical over 11 bases. The CDR3 length is 13 residues. V lost 7 bases and J lost 4; bases outside the gene matches: 6. Germline V gene sequence: CDR1 DFQATT, CDR2 SNEGSKA (reference sequence). The CDR3: CSGSSGRAYEQYF. The CDR3 DNA reads TGCAGTGGCAGTAGCGGGAGGGCATACGAGCAGTACTTC.

This clonotype has a handful of counts. The chain uses TRBV6-1 and TRBJ2-1; D is ambiguous. V shed 7 bases and J shed 10 bases, with 11 bases lying between them. Per the germline V gene, CDR1 is MNHNS and CDR2 is SASEGT. CDR3 size: 11 residues. CDR3 sequence (DNA): TGTGCCAGCATTACCCTGACGGAGCAGTTCTTC. It translates to CASITLTEQFF.

The table lists this clonotype with a few counts. The rearrangement links TRBV5-1 to TRBJ2-1, with TRBD2 identical over 7 bases. Looked up from germline, CDR1 is SGHRS and CDR2 is YFSETQ. CDR3 length equals 15 residues. Trimming took 5 bases from V and 8 from J; bases not matched to a gene: 13. Here the CDR3 reads CASSMRERAGHEQFF. CDR3 DNA sequence: TGCGCCAGCAGTATGCGGGAGAGGGCGGGTCATGAGCAGTTCTTC.

This clonotype was counted ten times or more. This chain joins TRBV3-1 and TRBJ2-3; D is unresolved. Between the trimmed V and J ends, which lost 3 bases and 5 bases, there was a span of 15 bases. CDR3 length: 15 amino acids. CDR1 and CDR2 from the germline V gene are LGHDT and YNNKEL (reference sequence). The chain's CDR3 is CASSQSPGLGDTQYF. CDR3 nucleotide sequence: TGTGCCAGCAGCCAGAGTCCCGGGTTGGGAGATACGCAGTATTTT.

Only a few counts were recorded for this clonotype. The chain links TRBV30 to TRBJ2-5; unclear D gene. The V end lost 4 bases, the J end lost 7 bases, and 22 bases lay between the germline ends. The CDR3 spans 15 residues. CDR1 GTSNPN and CDR2 SVGIG come from the germline V gene (reference sequence). Written as DNA, the CDR3 is TGTGCCTGGACCCCCGGCCCCAGAGCGTCAAGGACCCAGTACTTC. Translated, it gives CAWTPGPRASRTQYF.

This clonotype showed up many times. V is TRBV7-9 and J is TRBJ2-5; 8 nucleotides match TRBD2. From germline, CDR1 is SEHNR and CDR2 FQNEAQ (reference sequence). Trimming removed 1 base from V and 2 bases from J; junction bases left unmatched: 3. The CDR3 covers 15 residues. The CDR3 reads CASSLDGRDQETQYF. The CDR3 DNA reads TGTGCCAGCAGCTTAGACGGGAGGGATCAAGAGACCCAGTACTTC. The entire variable domain, with the rest obtained from reference TRBV7-9 and TRBJ2-5, is as follows: DTGVSQNPRHKITKRGQNVTFRCDPISEHNRLYWYRQTLGQGPEFLTYFQNEAQLEKSRLLSDRFSAERPKGSFSTLEIQRTEQGDSAMYLCASSLDGRDQETQYFGPGTRLLVL.

There are many counts of this clonotype. The chain uses TRBV5-1 and TRBJ2-1; D possibly corresponds to TRBD2 (5 bases). The CDR3 contains 14 residues. CDR1 is SGHRS and CDR2 is YFSETQ in the germline V gene. The V gene lost 1 base and the J gene lost 5 bases, with 10 bases spanning the gap. CDR3 DNA: TGCGCCAGCAGCTTGTACAGCGGTGACAATGAGCAGTTCTTC. Its translation is CASSLYSGDNEQFF.

Ten or more counts support this clonotype. The chain carries TRBV7-6 and TRBJ2-3; D uncertain. The V gene lost 5 bases and the J gene lost 0 bases, with 18 bases spanning the gap. Germline loops: CDR1 SGHVS, CDR2 FNYEAQ. The CDR3 has 17 amino acids. CDR3 coding DNA: TGTGCCAGCAGCGGGTGGGCTTCGGCCCCTAGCACAGATACGCAGTATTTT. The encoded protein is CASSGWASAPSTDTQYF.

The V and J genes are TRBV5-5 and TRBJ1-2; the D is unclear. The CDR3 sequence is 12 residues long. Germline-derived CDR1 and CDR2 are SGHKS and YYEKEE (reference sequence). The V end was cut by 0 bases, the J end by 10 bases, with 10 bases between. CDR3 sequence reads: CASSLVHPDYTF. The CDR3 nucleotides are TGTGCCAGCAGCTTGGTCCACCCCGACTACACCTTC.

This clonotype has at least ten counts. The chain uses TRBV30 and TRBJ2-7; D is perhaps TRBD1 or TRBD2 (5 bases each). The germline CDR1 and CDR2 sequences are GTSNPN and SVGIG (reference sequence). The CDR3 sequence is 12 residues long. Trimming removed 2 bases from V and 3 bases from J, with 8 bases in between. The CDR3 bases are TGTGCCTGGAGTCCGGGGCTCTACGAGCAGTACTTC. This gives the protein CAWSPGLYEQYF.

The sample holds many counts of this clonotype. This chain uses TRBV20-1 with TRBJ2-1; TRBD2 might be the D (6 bases). This CDR3 contains 12 residues. CDR1 DFQATT and CDR2 SNEGSKA come from the germline V gene (reference sequence). Trimming pared 5 bases from V and 6 bases from J, leaving 11 bases between. CDR3: CSALPTSNEQFF. For the CDR3, the DNA is TGCAGTGCTCTTCCGACTAGCAATGAGCAGTTCTTC.

There are many counts of this clonotype. This chain joins TRBV11-2 and TRBJ2-3, with TRBD2 matching 8 bases. The CDR3 is 15 residues long. After removal of 5 bases from V and 3 bases from J, the junction contained 7 bases not matched to a gene. The germline gives CDR1 SGHAT, CDR2 FQNNGV. The CDR3 reads CASSPRGGDTDTQYF. The CDR3 region has the DNA TGTGCCAGCAGCCCCCGGGGGGGCGATACAGATACGCAGTATTTT.

This clonotype was detected once. Germline and junction disagree at one end, which may indicate a read error. V is TRBV11-2 and J is TRBJ2-1; 8 bases align to TRBD1. Germline V lookup: CDR1 SGHAT, CDR2 FQNNGV. This CDR3 has 15 amino acids. The CDR3 coding sequence is TGTGCCAGCAGCCCAGGACAGGGTTCCTGCAATGAGCAGTTCTTC. Translated: CASSPGQGSCNEQFF.

This clonotype appeared many times. At one of its ends the junction is not consistent with the germline gene, which may arise from a read error. This chain uses TRBV11-2 with TRBJ2-1; D is uncertain. The CDR3 sequence is 11 residues long. Germline CDR1 is SGHAT and CDR2 is FQNNGV. The CDR3 reads CASSLDNEQFF. CDR3 nucleotides: TGTGCCAGCAGTTTAGACAATGAGCAGTTCTTC. The variable domain in full, with the rest retrieved from reference TRBV11-2 and TRBJ2-1, is EAGVAQSPRYKIIEKRQSVAFWCNPISGHATLYWYQQILGQGPKLLIQFQNNGVVDDSQLPKDRFSAERLKGVDSTLKIQPAKLEDSAVYLCASSLDNEQFFGPGTRLTVL.

This clonotype was seen at least ten times. The chain couples TRBV6-1 to TRBJ1-1; D remains ambiguous. V lost 3 bases, J lost 4 bases, and 12 bases lay in between. The CDR3 is 14 residues long. Germline V gene data show CDR1 as MNHNS and CDR2 as SASEGT. For the CDR3, the DNA is TGTGCCAGCAGTGAGAGTTTCGGGTTCACTGAAGCTTTCTTT. Protein sequence: CASSESFGFTEAFF.

The rearrangement joins TRBV20-1 to TRBJ1-1; the D gene is possibly TRBD1 (5 bases). Looked up from germline, CDR1 is DFQATT and CDR2 is SNEGSKA (reference sequence). This CDR3 is built from 14 residues. V lost 6 bases to trimming and J lost 1 base, with 15 bases between them. In DNA form, the CDR3 reads TGCAGTGCCCGACCCCCGGACAAGAACACTGAAGCTTTCTTT. It encodes CSARPPDKNTEAFF.

CDR3 nucleotide sequence: TGTGCCAGCAGCGAGACAGTGAGCTCCTATAATTCACCCCTCCACTTT. Protein product: CASSETVSSYNSPLHF. The chain combines TRBV9 with TRBJ1-6; D is possibly TRBD1 (5 bases). V lost 3 bases to trimming and J lost 0 bases, with 10 bases between them. From germline, CDR1 is SGDLS and CDR2 YYNGEE. CDR3 size: 16 residues.

This rearrangement joins TRBV5-1 to TRBJ1-3; D is undetermined. This CDR3 is built from 12 residues. V dropped 2 bases and J dropped 3 bases, with 3 bases sitting between them. Per the germline V gene, CDR1 is SGHRS and CDR2 is YFSETQ. The CDR3 here is CASSLDGNTIYF. The DNA for the CDR3 is TGCGCCAGCAGCTTAGATGGAAACACCATATATTTT. Drawing the rest from reference TRBV5-1 and TRBJ1-3, the complete variable domain is KAGVTQTPRYLIKTRGQQVTLSCSPISGHRSVSWYQQTPGQGLQFLFEYFSETQRNKGNFPGRFSGRQFSNSRSEMNVSTLELGDSALYLCASSLDGNTIYFGEGSWLTVV.

The chain is built from TRBV6-2 or TRBV6-3 and TRBJ2-3, with 7 bases aligning to TRBD1. V trimming: 7 bases; J trimming: 10 bases; junction bases outside the gene matches: 8. CDR3 length: 12 amino acids. Germline loops: CDR1 MNHEY, CDR2 SVGEGT. The CDR3 DNA sequence: TGTGCCAGCACTTCAGACAGGGTAGCGCAGTATTTT. Translation: CASTSDRVAQYF.

This clonotype was counted many times. This chain links TRBV6-1 with TRBJ1-6, with 7 bases that match TRBD1. The CDR3 is 14 residues long. The germline CDR1 and CDR2 sequences are MNHNS and SASEGT. V was pared by 6 bases and J by 6 bases, with 5 bases of the junction left unmatched. In nucleotides, the CDR3 is TGTGCCAGCAGCCGGGACAGCGGTAATTCACCCCTCCACTTT. This sequence encodes CASSRDSGNSPLHF.